The present TCR beta chain was sequenced within a study of siplizumab effects on memory and regulatory T cells. The CDR3 consists of 11 residues. Roughly 10^5 TCR templates per sample were sequenced. The protocol was immunoSEQ multiplex PCR, while the TCRdb copy is restricted to in-frame clones and leaves out a portion. Of about 91,000 clones listed, roughly 97% were seen once; the top ten hold 0.031%. Concerning this clone: What it recognizes is unknown.

Study-wide results and limits: The apparent diversity of naive T cells exceeded that of memory cells, and naive T cells seemed to make a major contribution to the alloresponse. Naive or memory phenotype assignment was not possible for roughly 75-96% of proliferating CD4+ or CD8+ clones. Where siplizumab was present, mappable alloreactive CD4+ clones averaged approximately 70% Treg-derived, compared with 25% to 30% in controls.

This TCR derives from a human donor in good health. The sample comprised naive CD4+ T cells sorted from blood. V is TRBV5-7 and J is TRBJ1-2; D not certain. TRBV5-7 is assigned to the ORF class and has an uncertain function. The CDR3 protein is CIGEVSYGYTF. In DNA form, the CDR3 reads TGTATCGGTGAGGTAAGCTATGGCTACACCTTC.